Listed below are T cell receptor beta chains from one sample, sequenced in a study of cytomegalovirus exposure and HLA in healthy donors. Sequenced by immunoSEQ multiplex PCR; TCRdb stores in-frame clones only, minus some. The sample lists 200,000 to 250,000 clones, 78% occurring once. Sequences were obtained from PBMCs. Receptors originate from a male donor in good health and CMV-seronegative. CDR3s leave out the opening cysteine and the closing phenylalanine or tryptophan.

v_gene	len	j_gene	CDR3aa
TRBV7-6	14	TRBJ2-2	ASSISGDINTGELF
TRBV18	10	TRBJ1-2	ASSPPLGDYT
TRBV6-1	12	NA	ASSDVLAASEQY
TRBV28	11	TRBJ2-7	ASSQTSWNEQY
TRBV6-1	12	TRBJ2-7	ASSERDLSYEQY
TRBV4-1	13	TRBJ1-3	ASSQDSDIGNTIY
TRBV19	12	TRBJ2-1	ASSIEWSDNEQF
TRBV6-5	10	TRBJ2-7	ASSNKIYEQY
TRBV7-9	14	TRBJ2-3	ASSSRGRRGTDTQY
TRBV27	12	TRBJ1-5	ASGDIGGNQPQH
TRBV5-4	12	TRBJ2-5	ASSRGLQSETQY
TRBV6-1	14	TRBJ1-5	ASSVSGTGGNQPQH
TRBV29-1	13	TRBJ2-1	SVDSSRGSYNEQF
TRBV15	12	TRBJ2-1	ATSRGRGGNEQF
TRBV7-9	14	TRBJ2-2	SSSFVGQTNTGELF
TRBV10-2	13	TRBJ1-5	ASSESSQGHQPQH
TRBV7-9	15	TRBJ1-1	ASSPTTGGLTNTEAF
TRBV7-2	12	TRBJ1-2	ASSLARHNYGYT
TRBV6-5	13	TRBJ2-7	ASRIPGQGPHEQY
TRBV2	10	TRBJ2-1	ASGGQNNEQF
TRBV5-4	13	TRBJ2-4	ASSLLGTGKNIQY
TRBV13	13	TRBJ2-3	ASSLDGGGTDTQY
TRBV7-9	12	TRBJ2-5	ASSRMTVQETQY
TRBV5-1	14	TRBJ2-2	ASSPTGTANTGELF
TRBV19	10	TRBJ2-7	ASRAHSGEQY
TRBV7-9	16	TRBJ1-3	ASSRHRTAKFSGNTIY
TRBV19	12	TRBJ1-1	ASSRDRGNTEAF
TRBV6-5	13	TRBJ2-1	ASSTLGEYYNEQF
TRBV7-2	12	TRBJ1-1	ASSTGSLNTEAF
TRBV27	14	NA	ASSPVLGDLSYEQY
TRBV28	14	TRBJ2-7	ASGSLQGASSYEQY
TRBV28	11	TRBJ2-7	ASSFPYSYEQY
TRBV6-5	14	TRBJ2-3	ASSSLAGAGTDTQY
TRBV28	10	TRBJ1-1	ASSLPLTEAF
TRBV14	12	TRBJ2-7	ASSQEVHRGEQY
TRBV6-1	11	TRBJ2-3	ASSEMTGGKSY
TRBV27	16	TRBJ1-5	ASSPGPGQGLKNQPQH
TRBV7-8	14	TRBJ1-1	ASSGSITTGNTEAF
TRBV28	14	NA	ASSRGGGTYPYEQY
TRBV18	13	TRBJ2-7	ASSPRDRGYYEQY
TRBV7-9	15	TRBJ1-5	ASSLGSEGRLDQPQH
TRBV6-1	13	TRBJ2-3	ASSTRDYSTDTQY
TRBV19	13	TRBJ2-1	ASSIVSSGSLEQF